This TCR beta chain was captured in a study of blood T cell repertoires in COVID-19. Study details: Samples taken during acute and convalescent COVID-19 were collected in the United States, Italy and Spain. Sources were T cells, B-cell-depleted T cells, or PBMCs; the material itself was cDNA or gDNA.

Authors' data handling: Using reference gene primer amplification, nucleated cell counts were estimated. Generated by immunoSEQ multiplex PCR, the TCRdb table keeps only in-frame clones and is missing some. Clone size and the V and J calls come from that table; the DNA yielded D and trimming. The data show about 280,000 clones, 83% seen once. Unmatched junction bases numbered 10, after V lost 4 bases and J lost 7 bases. Germline CDR1 reads MDHEN; CDR2 reads SYDVKM. The CDR3 spans 15 residues. The table lists this clone with a few counts. The source of this sequence is a woman aged 50 to 65 who had recovered from COVID-19. The sequenced sample was peripheral blood. V gene TRBV28 combines with J gene TRBJ1-2; 9 nucleotides line up with TRBD1. CDR3: CASSSDRRTGVGYTF. The CDR3 bases are TGTGCCAGCAGTTCCGACCGCAGGACAGGGGTTGGCTACACCTTC.